The sample holds a few counts of the clone carrying this TCR beta chain. Its antigen remains unidentified. The data belong to a study of CD8+CD57+ T cells in acquired aplastic anemia. The overall study: The DNA of sorted CD4+ and CD8+ cells averaged around 3.2 ug. The study, taken as a whole, reports: Patients and controls were found to share 25 to 30 CD8+ CDR3 sequences.

The germline gives CDR1 PRHDT, CDR2 FYEKMQ (reference sequence). V was shortened by 2 bases and J by 5 bases, with 7 bases between the two germline ends. This CDR3 contains 13 residues. For CDR3 and TCR beta VDJ profiling, genomic DNA was the template used. TCRdb independently ran MiXCR on the reads; one entry per CDR3 protein. The sample shows fewer than 100,000 distinct CDR3 sequences, approximately 46% of them seen only once. The clonotype comes from a human donor in good health, serving as a control. The specimen sequenced was sorted CD4+, CD8+, or CD8+CD57+ T cells (not recorded which) from PBMCs. The chain carries TRBV13 and TRBJ2-1, with D unclear. CDR3 residues: CASSLYSHNEQFF. CDR3 coding DNA: TGTGCCAGCAGCTTATACAGCCACAATGAGCAGTTCTTC.